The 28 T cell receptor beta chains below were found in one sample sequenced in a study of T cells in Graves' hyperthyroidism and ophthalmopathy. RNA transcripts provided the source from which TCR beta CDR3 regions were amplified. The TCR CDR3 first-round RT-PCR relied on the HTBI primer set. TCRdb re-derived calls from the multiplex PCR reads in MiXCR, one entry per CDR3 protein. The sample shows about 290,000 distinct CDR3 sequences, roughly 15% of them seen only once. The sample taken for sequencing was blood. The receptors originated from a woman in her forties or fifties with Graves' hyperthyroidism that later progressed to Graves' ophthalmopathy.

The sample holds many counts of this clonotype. The CDR3 protein is CASRLSGVGTQYF. In DNA form, the CDR3 reads TGTGCCAGCAGGCTGTCCGGGGTCGGTACGCAGTATTTT. The rearrangement joins TRBV12-3 or TRBV12-4 to TRBJ2-3; D may be TRBD2 (5 bases). CDR3 length: 13 amino acids. V was cut by 6 bases and J by 8 bases, with 15 bases left in between.

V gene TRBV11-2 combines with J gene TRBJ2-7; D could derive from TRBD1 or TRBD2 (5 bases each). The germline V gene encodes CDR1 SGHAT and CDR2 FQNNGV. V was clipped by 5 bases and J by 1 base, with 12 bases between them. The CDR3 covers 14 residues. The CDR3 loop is CASSKWDGSYEQYF. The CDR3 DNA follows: TGTGCCAGCAGCAAGTGGGACGGATCCTACGAGCAGTACTTC.

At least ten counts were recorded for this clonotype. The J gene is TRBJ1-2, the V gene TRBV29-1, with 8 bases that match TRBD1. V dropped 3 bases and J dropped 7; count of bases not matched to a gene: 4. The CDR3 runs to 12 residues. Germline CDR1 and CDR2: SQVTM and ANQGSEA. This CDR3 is CSVDGQGIGYTF. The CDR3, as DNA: TGCAGCGTTGATGGACAGGGCATTGGCTACACCTTC. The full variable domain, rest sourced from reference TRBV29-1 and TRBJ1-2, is SAVISQKPSRDICQRGTSLTIQCQVDSQVTMMFWYRQQPGQSLTLIATANQGSEATYESGFVIDKFPISRPNLTFSTLTVSNMSPEDSSIYLCSVDGQGIGYTFGSGTRLTVV.

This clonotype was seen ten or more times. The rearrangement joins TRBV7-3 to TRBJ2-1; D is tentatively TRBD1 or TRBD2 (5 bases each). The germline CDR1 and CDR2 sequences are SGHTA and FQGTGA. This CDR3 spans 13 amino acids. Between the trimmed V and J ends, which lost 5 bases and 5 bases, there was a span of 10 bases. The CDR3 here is CASSEGPNNEQFF. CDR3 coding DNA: TGTGCCAGCAGCGAGGGACCCAACAATGAGCAGTTCTTC.

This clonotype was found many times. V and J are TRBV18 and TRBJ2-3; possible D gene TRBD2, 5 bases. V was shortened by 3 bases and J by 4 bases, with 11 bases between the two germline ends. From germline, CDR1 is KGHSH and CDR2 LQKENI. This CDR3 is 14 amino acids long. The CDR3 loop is CASSPPARADTQYF. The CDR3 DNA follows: TGTGCCAGCTCACCCCCGGCGAGGGCAGATACGCAGTATTTT.

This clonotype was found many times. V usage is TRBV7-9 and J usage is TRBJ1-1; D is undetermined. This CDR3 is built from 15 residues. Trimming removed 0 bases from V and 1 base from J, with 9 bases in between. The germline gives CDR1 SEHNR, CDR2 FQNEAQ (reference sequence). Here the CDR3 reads CASSLARNWNTEAFF. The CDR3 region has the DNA TGTGCCAGCAGCTTAGCGCGAAACTGGAACACTGAAGCTTTCTTT.

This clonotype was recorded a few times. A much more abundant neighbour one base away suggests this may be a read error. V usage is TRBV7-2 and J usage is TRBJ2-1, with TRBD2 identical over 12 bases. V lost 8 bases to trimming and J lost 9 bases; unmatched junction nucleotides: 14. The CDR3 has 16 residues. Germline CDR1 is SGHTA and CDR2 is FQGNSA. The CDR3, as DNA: TGTGCCAGCTCAAAAGGGGCTAGCGGGGGGGGGGGTGAGCAGTTCTTC. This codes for CASSKGASGGGGEQFF.

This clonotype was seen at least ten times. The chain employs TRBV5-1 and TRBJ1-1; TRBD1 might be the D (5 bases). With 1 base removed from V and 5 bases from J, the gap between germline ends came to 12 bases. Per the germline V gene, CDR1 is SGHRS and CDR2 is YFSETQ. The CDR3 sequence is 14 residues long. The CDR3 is CASSLPPRVTEAFF. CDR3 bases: TGCGCCAGCAGCTTGCCTCCCAGGGTAACTGAAGCTTTCTTT.

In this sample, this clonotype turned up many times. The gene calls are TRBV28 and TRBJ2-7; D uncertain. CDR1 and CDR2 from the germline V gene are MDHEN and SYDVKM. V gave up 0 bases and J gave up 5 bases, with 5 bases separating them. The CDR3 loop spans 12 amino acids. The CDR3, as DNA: TGTGCCAGCAGTTTATGGATGAACGAGCAGTACTTC. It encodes CASSLWMNEQYF.

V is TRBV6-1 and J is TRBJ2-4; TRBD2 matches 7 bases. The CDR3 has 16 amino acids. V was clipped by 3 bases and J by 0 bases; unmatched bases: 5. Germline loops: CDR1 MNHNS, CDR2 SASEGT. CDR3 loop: CASSDGRGLAKNIQYF. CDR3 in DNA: TGTGCCAGCAGTGATGGGAGGGGATTAGCCAAAAACATTCAGTACTTC.

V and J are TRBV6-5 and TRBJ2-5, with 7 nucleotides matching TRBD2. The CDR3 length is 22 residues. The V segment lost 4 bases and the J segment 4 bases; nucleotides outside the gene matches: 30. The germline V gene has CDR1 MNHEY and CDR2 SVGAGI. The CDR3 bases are TGTGCCAGCAGTTGCTCTATTATTCCGGGGAAGGACGGGGTGGGGACTATAGAGACCCAGTACTTC. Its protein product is CASSCSIIPGKDGVGTIETQYF.

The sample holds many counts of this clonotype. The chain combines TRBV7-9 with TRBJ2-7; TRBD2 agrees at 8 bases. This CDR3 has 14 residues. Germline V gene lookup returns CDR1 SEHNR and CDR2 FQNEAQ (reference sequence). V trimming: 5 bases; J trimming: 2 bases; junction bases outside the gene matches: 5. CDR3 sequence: CASSLGLVPYEQYF. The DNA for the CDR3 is TGTGCCAGCAGCCTGGGACTAGTACCCTACGAGCAGTACTTC.

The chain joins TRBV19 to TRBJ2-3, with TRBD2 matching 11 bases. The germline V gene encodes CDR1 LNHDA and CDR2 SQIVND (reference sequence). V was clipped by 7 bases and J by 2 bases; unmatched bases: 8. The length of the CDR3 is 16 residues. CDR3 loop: CASTPGTSGHTDTQYF. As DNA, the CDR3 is TGTGCCAGTACCCCCGGGACTAGCGGTCACACAGATACGCAGTATTTT.

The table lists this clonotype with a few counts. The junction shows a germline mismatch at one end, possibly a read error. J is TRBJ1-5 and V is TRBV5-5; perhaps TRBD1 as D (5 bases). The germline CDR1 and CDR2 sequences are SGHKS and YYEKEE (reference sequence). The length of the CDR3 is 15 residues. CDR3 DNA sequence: TGCGCCAGCAGCTTGGGAGGGGATGGGGAGGAGCCCCAGCATTTT. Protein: CASSLGGDGEEPQHF.

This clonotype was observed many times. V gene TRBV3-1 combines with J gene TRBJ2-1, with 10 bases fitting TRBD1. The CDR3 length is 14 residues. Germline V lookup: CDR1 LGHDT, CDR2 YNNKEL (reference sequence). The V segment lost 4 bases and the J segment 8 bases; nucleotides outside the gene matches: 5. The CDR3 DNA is TGTGCCAGCAGCCCGACAGGGGGCGAAGATGAGCAGTTCTTC. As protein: CASSPTGGEDEQFF.

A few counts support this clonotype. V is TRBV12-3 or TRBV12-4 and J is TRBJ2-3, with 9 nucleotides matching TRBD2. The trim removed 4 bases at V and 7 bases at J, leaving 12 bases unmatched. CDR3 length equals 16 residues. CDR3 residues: CASSSAGGAGGNTQYF. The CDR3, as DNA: TGTGCCAGCAGTTCCGCCGGAGGAGCGGGAGGCAATACGCAGTATTTT.

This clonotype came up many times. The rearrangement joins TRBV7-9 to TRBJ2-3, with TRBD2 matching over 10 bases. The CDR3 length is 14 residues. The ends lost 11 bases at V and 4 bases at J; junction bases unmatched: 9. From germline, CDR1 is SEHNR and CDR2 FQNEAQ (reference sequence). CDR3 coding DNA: TGTGCCTTTCCGGCTAGCGGGAGCCCAGATACGCAGTATTTT. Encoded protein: CAFPASGSPDTQYF.

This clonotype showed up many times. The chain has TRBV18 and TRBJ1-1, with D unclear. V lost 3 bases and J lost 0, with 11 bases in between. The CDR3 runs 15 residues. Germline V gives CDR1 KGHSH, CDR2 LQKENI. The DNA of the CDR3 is TGTGCCAGCTCACCCGATCAAGTAATGAACACTGAAGCTTTCTTT. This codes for CASSPDQVMNTEAFF.

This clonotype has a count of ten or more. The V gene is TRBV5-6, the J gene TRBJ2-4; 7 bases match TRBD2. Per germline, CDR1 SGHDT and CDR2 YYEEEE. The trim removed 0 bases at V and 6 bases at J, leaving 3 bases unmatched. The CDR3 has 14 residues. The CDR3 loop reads CASSLGSGGNIQYF. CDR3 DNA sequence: TGTGCCAGCAGCTTGGGATCGGGGGGAAACATTCAGTACTTC. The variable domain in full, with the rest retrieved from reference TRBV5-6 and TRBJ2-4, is DAGVTQSPTHLIKTRGQQVTLRCSPKSGHDTVSWYQQALGQGPQFIFQYYEEEERQRGNFPDRFSGHQFPNYSSELNVNALLLGDSALYLCASSLGSGGNIQYFGAGTRLSVL.

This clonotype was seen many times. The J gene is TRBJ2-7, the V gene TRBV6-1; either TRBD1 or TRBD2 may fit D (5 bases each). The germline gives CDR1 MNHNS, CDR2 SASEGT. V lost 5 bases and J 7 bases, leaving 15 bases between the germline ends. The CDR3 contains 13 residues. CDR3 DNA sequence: TGTGCCAGCAGTCCTCCGGGGCTCGGGGAGCAGTACTTC. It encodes CASSPPGLGEQYF.

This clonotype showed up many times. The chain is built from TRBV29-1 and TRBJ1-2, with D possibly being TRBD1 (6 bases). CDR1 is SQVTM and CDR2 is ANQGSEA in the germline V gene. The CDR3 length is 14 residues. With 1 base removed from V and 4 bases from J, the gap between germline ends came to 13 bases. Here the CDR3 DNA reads TGCAGCGTTGAAGCCCAGGGACAAGGCTATGGCTACACCTTC. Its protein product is CSVEAQGQGYGYTF.

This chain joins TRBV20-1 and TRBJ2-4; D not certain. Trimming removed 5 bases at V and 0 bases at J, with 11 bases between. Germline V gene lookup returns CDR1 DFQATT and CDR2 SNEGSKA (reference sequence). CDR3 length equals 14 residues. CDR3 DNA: TGCAGTGCTGGATCCGGTCTAGCCAAAAACATTCAGTACTTC. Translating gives CSAGSGLAKNIQYF.

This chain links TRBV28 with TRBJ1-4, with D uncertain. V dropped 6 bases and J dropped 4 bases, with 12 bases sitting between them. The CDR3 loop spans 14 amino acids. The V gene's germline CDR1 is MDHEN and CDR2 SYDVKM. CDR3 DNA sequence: TGTGCCAGCAGACCTCCGGGTCTTAATGAAAAACTGTTTTTT. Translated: CASRPPGLNEKLFF.

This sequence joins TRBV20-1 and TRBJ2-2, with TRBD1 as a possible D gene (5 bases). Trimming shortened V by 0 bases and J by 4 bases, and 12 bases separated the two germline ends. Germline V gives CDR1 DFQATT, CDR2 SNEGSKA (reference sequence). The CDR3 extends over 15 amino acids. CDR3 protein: CSARDPTVVTGELFF. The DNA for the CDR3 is TGCAGTGCTAGAGATCCGACAGTTGTCACCGGGGAGCTGTTTTTT.

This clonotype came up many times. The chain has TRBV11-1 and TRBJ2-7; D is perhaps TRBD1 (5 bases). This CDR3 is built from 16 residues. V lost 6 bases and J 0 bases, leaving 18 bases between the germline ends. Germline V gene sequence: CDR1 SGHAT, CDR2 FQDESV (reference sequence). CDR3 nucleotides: TGTGCCAGCAGGCGTCCAGGGTATCCAAGCTCCTACGAGCAGTACTTC. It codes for CASRRPGYPSSYEQYF.

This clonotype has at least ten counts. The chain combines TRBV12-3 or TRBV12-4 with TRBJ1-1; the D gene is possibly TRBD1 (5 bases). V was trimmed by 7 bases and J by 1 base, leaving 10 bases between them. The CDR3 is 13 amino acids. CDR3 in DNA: TGTGCCAGCACTTGGGGACGGAACACTGAAGCTTTCTTT. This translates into CASTWGRNTEAFF.

CDR3 amino acids: CASSKSGRGYEQYF. The CDR3 DNA is TGTGCCAGTAGTAAATCGGGGAGGGGCTACGAGCAGTACTTC. V usage is TRBV19 and J usage is TRBJ2-7; TRBD2 aligns across 7 bases. V trimming: 4 bases; J trimming: 3 bases; junction bases outside the gene matches: 6. Germline CDR1 is LNHDA and CDR2 is SQIVND (reference sequence). The CDR3 is 14 amino acids.

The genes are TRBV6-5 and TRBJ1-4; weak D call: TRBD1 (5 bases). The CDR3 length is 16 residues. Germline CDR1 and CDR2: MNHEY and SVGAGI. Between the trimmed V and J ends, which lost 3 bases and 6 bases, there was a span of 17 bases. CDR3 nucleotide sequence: TGTGCCAGCAGTTATACCCTCCCGGGGCAACATGAAAAACTGTTTTTT. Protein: CASSYTLPGQHEKLFF.